A selection of T cell receptor beta chains follows, all from one sample in a study of cytomegalovirus exposure and HLA in healthy donors. Method: immunoSEQ multiplex PCR; TCRdb's copy keeps in-frame clones and lacks some. The top ten clones hold 2% to 2.5% of a sample with about 160,000 clones, 86% of them seen once. Sequenced input: PBMCs. The receptors here all came from a woman aged 18-29 years in good health and CMV-seronegative. Both conserved end residues are part of each CDR3. The D gene is left open where the match is weak.

TRBV5-1	TRBJ1-3	15	TRBD1	CASSSDRVGGNTIYF	TGCGCCAGCAGCTCGGACAGGGTAGGAGGAAACACCATATATTTT
TRBV11-2	TRBJ1-1	15	.	CASSLEGGSLTEAFF	TGTGCCAGCAGCTTAGAGGGGGGATCGCTCACTGAAGCTTTCTTT
TRBV5-6	TRBJ1-4	15	.	CASSLSTGANEKLFF	TGTGCCAGCAGCTTATCAACGGGAGCTAATGAAAAACTGTTTTTT
TRBV6-1	TRBJ1-2	14	TRBD1	CASSADRASYGYTF	TGTGCCAGCAGTGCGGACAGGGCCAGCTATGGCTACACCTTC
TRBV18	TRBJ2-5	16	TRBD2	CASSPRLAGEGETQYF	TGTGCCAGCTCACCAAGGCTAGCGGGAGAAGGGGAGACCCAGTACTTC
TRBV7-3	TRBJ1-1	16	.	CASSSVSRLMNTEAFF	TGTGCCAGCAGCTCGGTAAGCAGGCTCATGAACACTGAAGCTTTCTTT
TRBV7-8	TRBJ2-7	15	TRBD1	CASSLKGQRDYEQYF	TGTGCCAGCAGCTTAAAGGGACAGAGAGACTACGAGCAGTACTTC
TRBV5-5	TRBJ1-2	13	.	CASRVQGGDGYTF	TGTGCCAGCAGGGTACAGGGTGGAGATGGCTACACCTTC
TRBV6-5	TRBJ2-1	15	TRBD2	CASSYSPSGINEQFF	TGTGCCAGCAGTTACTCGCCTAGCGGGATAAATGAGCAGTTCTTC
TRBV29-1	TRBJ1-1	13	TRBD1	CSVRDRGNTEAFF	TGCAGCGTTAGGGACAGGGGGAACACTGAAGCTTTCTTT
TRBV27	TRBJ1-1	21	.	CASSLRGLTGKLKLMNTEAFF	TGTGCCAGCAGTTTACGGGGTCTTACAGGGAAGTTGAAGCTCATGAACACTGAAGCTTTCTTT
TRBV5-1	TRBJ2-2	13	.	CASSLIGAGELFF	TGCGCCAGCAGCTTGATCGGGGCCGGGGAGCTGTTTTTT
TRBV4-2	TRBJ1-1	15	.	CASSQDGQLGTEAFF	TGTGCCAGCAGCCAGGATGGACAGCTCGGTACTGAAGCTTTCTTT
TRBV5-4	TRBJ1-4	16	TRBD1	CASSLGRQGLNEKLFF	TGTGCCAGCAGCTTGGGGCGACAGGGCCTTAATGAAAAACTGTTTTTT